This TCR beta chain is drawn from a study of cytotoxic CD8 clonotypes in ibrutinib-treated CLL. Regarding the study as a whole: Sampling time points were not equivalent between sustained-remission and progressing patients.

On this clone: What it binds is not known.

Sequencing was performed with immunoSEQ multiplex PCR; in TCRdb, only in-frame clones are kept and a portion is missing. Here the sample spans around 300,000 clones, 70% to 80% being singletons. In germline, CDR1 is GTSNPN, CDR2 SVGIG (reference sequence). This CDR3 comprises 15 residues. Trimming pared 1 base from V and 5 bases from J, leaving 17 bases between. Sample: PBMCs, taken before ibrutinib treatment. The chain has TRBV30 and TRBJ1-2, with a tentative D call TRBD1 (5 bases). The TCR originated in a human donor with chronic lymphocytic leukemia. The DNA for the CDR3 is TGTGCCTGGAGTGCCCCCGGACACCTAGGTTATGGCTACACCTTC. Protein sequence: CAWSAPGHLGYGYTF.